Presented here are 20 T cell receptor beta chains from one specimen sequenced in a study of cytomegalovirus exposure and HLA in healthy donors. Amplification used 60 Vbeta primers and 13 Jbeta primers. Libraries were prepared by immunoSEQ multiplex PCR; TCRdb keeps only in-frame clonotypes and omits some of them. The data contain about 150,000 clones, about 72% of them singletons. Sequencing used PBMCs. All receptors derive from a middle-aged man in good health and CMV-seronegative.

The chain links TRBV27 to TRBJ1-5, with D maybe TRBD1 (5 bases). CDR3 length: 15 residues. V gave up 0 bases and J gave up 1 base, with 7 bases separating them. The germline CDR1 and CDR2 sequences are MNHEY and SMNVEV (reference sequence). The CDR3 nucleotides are TGTGCCAGCAGTTTATCGTCAGGGAGCAATCAGCCCCAGCATTTT. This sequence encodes CASSLSSGSNQPQHF.

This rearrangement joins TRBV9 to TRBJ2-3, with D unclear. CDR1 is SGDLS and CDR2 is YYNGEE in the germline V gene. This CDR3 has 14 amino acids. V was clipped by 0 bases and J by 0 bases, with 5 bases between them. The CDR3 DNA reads TGTGCCAGCAGCGTAGCTAGTAGCACAGATACGCAGTATTTT. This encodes CASSVASSTDTQYF.

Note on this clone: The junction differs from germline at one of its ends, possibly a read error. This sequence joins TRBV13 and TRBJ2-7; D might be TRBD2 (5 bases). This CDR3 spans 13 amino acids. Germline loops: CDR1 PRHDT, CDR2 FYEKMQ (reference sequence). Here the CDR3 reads CASKVGSSYEQHF. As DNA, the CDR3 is TGTGCCAGCAAGGTAGGGAGCTCCTACGAGCAGCACTTC.

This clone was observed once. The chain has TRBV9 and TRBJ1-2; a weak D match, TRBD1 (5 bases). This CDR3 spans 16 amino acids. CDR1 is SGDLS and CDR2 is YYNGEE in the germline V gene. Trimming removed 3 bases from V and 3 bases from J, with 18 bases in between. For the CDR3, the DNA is TGTGCCAGCAGCGGCCACGGGGAGGGGTCGGACTATGGCTACACCTTC. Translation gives CASSGHGEGSDYGYTF.

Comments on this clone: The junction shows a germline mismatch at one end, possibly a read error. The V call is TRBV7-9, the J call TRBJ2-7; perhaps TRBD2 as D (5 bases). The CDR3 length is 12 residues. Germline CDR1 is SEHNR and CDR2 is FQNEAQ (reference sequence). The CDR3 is CSSSWAEDEQYF. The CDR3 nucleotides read TGTTCCAGCAGTTGGGCGGAGGACGAGCAGTACTTC.

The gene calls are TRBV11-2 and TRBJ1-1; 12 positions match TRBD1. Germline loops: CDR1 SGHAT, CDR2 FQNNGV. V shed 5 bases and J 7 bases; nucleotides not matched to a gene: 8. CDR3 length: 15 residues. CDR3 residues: CASSLGQGARSEAFF. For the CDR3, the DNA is TGTGCCAGCAGCCTGGGACAGGGGGCCAGGAGTGAAGCTTTCTTT.

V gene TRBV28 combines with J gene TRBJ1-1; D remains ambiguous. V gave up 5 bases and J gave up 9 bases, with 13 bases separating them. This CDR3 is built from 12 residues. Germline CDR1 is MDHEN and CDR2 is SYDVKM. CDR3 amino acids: CASSKQPQKAFF. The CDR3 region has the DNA TGTGCCAGCAGTAAACAGCCACAGAAAGCTTTCTTT.

CDR3 nucleotides: TGTGCCAGCAGTGAACGATACGGGTCCCAATTCCAAAACACCCTCCACTTT. This translates into CASSERYGSQFQNTLHF. The chain employs TRBV2 and TRBJ1-6, with no clear D. Germline CDR1 reads SNHLY; CDR2 reads FYNNEI. Between the trimmed V and J ends, which lost 2 bases and 14 bases, there was a span of 25 bases. The CDR3 covers 17 residues.

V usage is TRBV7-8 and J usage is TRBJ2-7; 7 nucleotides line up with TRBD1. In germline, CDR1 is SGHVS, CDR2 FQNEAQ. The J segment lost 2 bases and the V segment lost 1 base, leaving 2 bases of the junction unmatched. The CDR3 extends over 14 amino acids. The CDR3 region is CASSLGTGTYEQYF. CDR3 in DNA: TGTGCCAGCAGCTTAGGGACAGGAACCTACGAGCAGTACTTC.

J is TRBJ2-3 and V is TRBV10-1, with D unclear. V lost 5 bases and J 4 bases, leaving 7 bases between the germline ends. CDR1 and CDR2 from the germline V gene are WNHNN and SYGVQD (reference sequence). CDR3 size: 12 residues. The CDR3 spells CASSITPDTQYF. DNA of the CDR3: TGCGCCAGCAGTATCACTCCAGATACGCAGTATTTT.

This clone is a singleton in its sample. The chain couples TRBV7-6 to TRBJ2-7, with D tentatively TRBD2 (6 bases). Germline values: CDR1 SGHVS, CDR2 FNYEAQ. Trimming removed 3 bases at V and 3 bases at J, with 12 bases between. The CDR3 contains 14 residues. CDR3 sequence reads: CASSFYGRGYEQYF. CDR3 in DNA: TGTGCCAGCAGCTTTTACGGGCGGGGCTACGAGCAGTACTTC.

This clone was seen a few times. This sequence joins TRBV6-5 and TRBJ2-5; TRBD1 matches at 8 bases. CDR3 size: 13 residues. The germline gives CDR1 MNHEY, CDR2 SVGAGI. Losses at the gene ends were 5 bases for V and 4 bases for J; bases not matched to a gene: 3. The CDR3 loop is CASSKTGGETQYF. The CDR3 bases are TGTGCCAGCAGTAAAACAGGGGGAGAGACCCAGTACTTC.

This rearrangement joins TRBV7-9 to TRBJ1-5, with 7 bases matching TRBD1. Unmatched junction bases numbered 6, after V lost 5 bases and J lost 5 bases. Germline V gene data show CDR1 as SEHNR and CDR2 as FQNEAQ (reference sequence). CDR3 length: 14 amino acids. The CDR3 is CASSPGQGDQPQHF. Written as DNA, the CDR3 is TGTGCCAGCAGCCCCGGGCAGGGGGATCAGCCCCAGCATTTT.

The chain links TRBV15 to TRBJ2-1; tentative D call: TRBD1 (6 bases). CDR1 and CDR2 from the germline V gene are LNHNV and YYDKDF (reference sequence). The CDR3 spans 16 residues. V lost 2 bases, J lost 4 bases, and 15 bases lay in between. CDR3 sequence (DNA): TGTGCCACCAGCAGAACATCCGGGACATTTTACAATGAGCAGTTCTTC. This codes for CATSRTSGTFYNEQFF.

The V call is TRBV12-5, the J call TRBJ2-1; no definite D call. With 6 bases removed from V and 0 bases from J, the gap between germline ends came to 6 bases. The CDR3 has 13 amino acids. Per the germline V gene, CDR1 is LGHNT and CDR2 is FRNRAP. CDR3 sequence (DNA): TGTGCTAGTGGCTCTAGCTCCTACAATGAGCAGTTCTTC. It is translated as CASGSSSYNEQFF.

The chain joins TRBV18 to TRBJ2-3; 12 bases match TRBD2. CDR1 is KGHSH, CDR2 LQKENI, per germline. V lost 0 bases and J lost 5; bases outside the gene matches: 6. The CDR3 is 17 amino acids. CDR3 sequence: CASSPPLLAGGKDTQYF. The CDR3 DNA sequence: TGTGCCAGCTCACCACCTCTTCTAGCGGGAGGGAAAGATACGCAGTATTTT.

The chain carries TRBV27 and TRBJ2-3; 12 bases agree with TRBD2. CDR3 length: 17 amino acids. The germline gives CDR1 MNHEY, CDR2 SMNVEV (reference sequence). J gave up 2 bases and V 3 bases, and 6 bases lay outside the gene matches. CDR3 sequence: CASSLFLAGGFTDTQYF. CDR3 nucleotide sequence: TGTGCCAGCAGTTTGTTTCTAGCGGGGGGGTTCACAGATACGCAGTATTTT.

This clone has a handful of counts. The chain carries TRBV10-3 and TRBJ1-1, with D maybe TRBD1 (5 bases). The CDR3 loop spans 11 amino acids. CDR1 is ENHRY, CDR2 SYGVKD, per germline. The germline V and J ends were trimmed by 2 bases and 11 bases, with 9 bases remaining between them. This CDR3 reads CAISEGGAAFF. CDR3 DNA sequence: TGTGCCATCAGTGAGGGTGGGGCGGCTTTCTTT.

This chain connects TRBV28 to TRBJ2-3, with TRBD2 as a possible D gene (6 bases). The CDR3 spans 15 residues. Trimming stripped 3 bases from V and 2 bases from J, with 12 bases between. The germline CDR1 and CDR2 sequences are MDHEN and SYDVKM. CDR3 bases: TGTGCCAGCAGTTTGGTAGCGGATGCCACAGATACGCAGTATTTT. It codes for CASSLVADATDTQYF.

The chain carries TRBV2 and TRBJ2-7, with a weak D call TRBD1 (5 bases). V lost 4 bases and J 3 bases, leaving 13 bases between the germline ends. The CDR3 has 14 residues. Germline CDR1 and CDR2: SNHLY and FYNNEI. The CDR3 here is CASSGLQVGYEQYF. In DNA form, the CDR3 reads TGTGCCAGCAGTGGGTTACAGGTGGGCTACGAGCAGTACTTC.